A single sample gave rise to the 11 T cell receptor beta chains below, sequenced in a study of T cells in Graves' hyperthyroidism and ophthalmopathy. Amplified TCR beta CDR3 regions derived from RNA transcripts. A set of HTBI primers served as the primers for a first-round RT-PCR of the TCR CDR3. A single record per CDR3 protein comes from TCRdb applying MiXCR to the multiplex PCR reads. The profile shows hundreds of thousands of distinct CDR3 sequences, 15% to 20% of them singletons. Sequencing used blood. These receptor sequences come from a woman aged 45 to 65 with Graves' hyperthyroidism that later progressed to Graves' ophthalmopathy.

This clonotype was observed at least ten times. This chain uses TRBV20-1 with TRBJ2-5; TRBD1 agrees at 8 bases. The junction had 12 bases not matched to a gene; V was cut back by 6 bases and J by 3 bases. This CDR3 comprises 15 residues. The germline CDR1 and CDR2 sequences are DFQATT and SNEGSKA (reference sequence). The CDR3 sequence is CSAGSWTGTEETQYF. CDR3 nucleotides: TGCAGTGCCGGTTCCTGGACAGGGACGGAAGAGACCCAGTACTTC.

The V call is TRBV28, the J call TRBJ1-6, with 7 bases lining up with TRBD1. The CDR3 runs 15 residues. Germline loops: CDR1 MDHEN, CDR2 SYDVKM. V lost 6 bases to trimming and J lost 9 bases; unmatched junction nucleotides: 11. CDR3 coding DNA: TGTGCCAGCAGCCTAAATACAGGGGCGAGTTCACCCCTCCACTTT. Encoded protein: CASSLNTGASSPLHF.

This clonotype has ten or more counts. The chain joins TRBV3-1 to TRBJ1-1, with D possibly being TRBD1 (5 bases). Germline-derived CDR1 and CDR2 are LGHDT and YNNKEL (reference sequence). V lost 1 base to trimming and J lost 10 bases, with 25 bases between them. The CDR3 runs 17 residues. The CDR3 coding sequence is TGTGCCAGCAGCCAAGTGGATGGCCCGGGGGGAGCGTCCCGAGCTTTCTTT. Amino acid sequence: CASSQVDGPGGASRAFF.

The chain employs TRBV29-1 and TRBJ1-4; the D gene is possibly TRBD1 (5 bases). From germline, CDR1 is SQVTM and CDR2 ANQGSEA. The CDR3 sequence is 11 residues long. V lost 3 bases and J 7 bases, leaving 6 bases between the germline ends. Written as DNA, the CDR3 is TGCAGCGTTGAGGGGGGTGAAAAACTGTTTTTT. Its protein product is CSVEGGEKLFF. The full variable domain, in which reference TRBV29-1 and TRBJ1-4 provide the parts outside the CDR3, is SAVISQKPSRDICQRGTSLTIQCQVDSQVTMMFWYRQQPGQSLTLIATANQGSEATYESGFVIDKFPISRPNLTFSTLTVSNMSPEDSSIYLCSVEGGEKLFFGSGTQLSVL.

In this sample, this clonotype turned up once. The rearrangement links TRBV4-2 to TRBJ2-3; 8 bases line up with TRBD2. Trimming cost V 4 bases and J 0 bases; bases outside gene matches: 12. Germline CDR1 and CDR2: LGHNA and YNFKEQ. This CDR3 region has 18 residues. CDR3 in amino acids: CASSRAVSGTRSTDTQYF. In DNA, the CDR3 is TGTGCCAGCAGCCGCGCGGTCTCCGGGACTAGGAGCACAGATACGCAGTATTTT.

The chain is built from TRBV14 and TRBJ1-1; D is perhaps TRBD1 (6 bases). The CDR3 extends over 16 amino acids. Germline V CDR1 and CDR2: SGHDN, FVKESK. The ends were cut back, 3 bases at V and 3 bases at J, with 17 bases in the middle. The CDR3 reads CASSHLRGPGHTEAFF. CDR3 sequence (DNA): TGTGCCAGCAGCCATCTGCGGGGGCCGGGACACACTGAAGCTTTCTTT. Full variable domain (rest looked up from reference TRBV14 and TRBJ1-1): EAGVTQFPSHSVIEKGQTVTLRCDPISGHDNLYWYRRVMGKEIKFLLHFVKESKQDESGMPNNRFLAERTGGTYSTLKVQPAELEDSGVYFCASSHLRGPGHTEAFFGQGTRLTVV.

This clonotype was recorded at least ten times. The chain couples TRBV10-3 to TRBJ1-2, with D perhaps TRBD1 (5 bases). V lost 6 bases to trimming and J lost 6 bases, with 17 bases between them. Germline-derived CDR1 and CDR2 are ENHRY and SYGVKD. The CDR3 contains 14 residues. CDR3 region: CAIREGKGSNGYTF. Written as DNA, the CDR3 is TGTGCCATCAGGGAGGGAAAGGGGAGCAATGGCTACACCTTC.

This clonotype showed up many times. The CDR3 DNA reads as TGTGCCAGCAAGCCGGGACAGGAGAATCAGCCCCAGCATTTT. Protein sequence: CASKPGQENQPQHF. This chain uses TRBV2 with TRBJ1-5, with TRBD1 matching over 8 bases. The length of the CDR3 is 14 residues. CDR1 and CDR2 from the germline V gene are SNHLY and FYNNEI. With 7 bases clipped from V and 4 bases from J, the junction kept 6 bases outside the gene matches.

This clonotype has a count of ten or more. The chain joins TRBV5-1 to TRBJ2-5, with no clear D. V was cut by 0 bases and J by 1 base, with 13 bases left in between. Germline CDR1 SGHRS, CDR2 YFSETQ. The CDR3 loop spans 16 amino acids. The CDR3 nucleotides read TGCGCCAGCAGCTTGGCGTCCGACGGACCCCAAGAGACCCAGTACTTC. It yields the protein CASSLASDGPQETQYF.

A few counts support this clonotype. V usage is TRBV5-4 and J usage is TRBJ1-2; a possible D gene is TRBD1 (5 bases). Trimming removed 6 bases from V and 5 bases from J, with 17 bases in between. The CDR3 consists of 14 residues. CDR1 and CDR2 (germline): SGHNT, YYREEE (reference sequence). This chain's CDR3 is CASNFDGTGYGYTF. The CDR3 DNA is TGTGCCAGCAACTTCGACGGTACAGGATATGGCTACACCTTC. The variable domain in full, completed from reference TRBV5-4 and TRBJ1-2, reads ETGVTQSPTHLIKTRGQQVTLRCSSQSGHNTVSWYQQALGQGPQFIFQYYREEENGRGNFPPRFSGLQFPNYSSELNVNALELDDSALYLCASNFDGTGYGYTFGSGTRLTVV.

This rearrangement joins TRBV12-3 or TRBV12-4 to TRBJ2-1, with 9 bases that match TRBD2. This CDR3 is 11 amino acids long. Trimming cost V 5 bases and J 16 bases; bases outside gene matches: 6. CDR3 in amino acids: CASSRGGDTFF. CDR3 DNA: TGTGCCAGCAGTCGCGGGGGGGACACCTTCTTC.